This T cell receptor beta chain emerged from a study of blood T cell repertoires in COVID-19 (TCRdb year 2020). About the study as a whole: Samples from collaborators originated in the United States, Italy and Spain and spanned both the acute and convalescent phases of COVID-19. The dataset comprised deeply sampled blood TCRbeta repertoires from subjects exposed to, actively infected with, or recovered from COVID-19. The repertoires were made available in a free public database intended to serve as a resource for research on the immune response to SARS-CoV-2. Samples were obtained from the ongoing ImmuneRACE study (first 160 participants) and from 1,254 subjects provided by 6 global collaborators. Where HLA class I and class II types were available, the types were taken from metadata supplied by the sample provider, not from assay-based typing. Nearly every sample came with metadata listing a de-identified subject ID, COVID-19 status, age in years and sex. The material from the prospective study consisted of cDNA or gDNA derived from T cells, B-cell-depleted T cells, or PBMCs. The full study reports these points: Clinical and demographic metadata were provided uncurated, with the amount varying by source and participant.

Collaborating institutions collected whole blood in K2EDTA tubes following their own protocols. For TCRbeta analysis, collaborators shipped samples as frozen whole blood, isolated PBMCs, or DNA extracted from either of those sample types. TCRbeta CDR3 regions were amplified from genomic DNA using the immunoSEQ Assay, a bias-controlled multiplex PCR. Per the source publication's procedure: Nucleated cell counts per sample were estimated from amplification of reference gene primers within the assay. Sequence reads were collapsed and filtered to measure the absolute abundance of every unique TCRbeta CDR3 rearrangement. For each sample, productive Simpson clonality was calculated as the square root of Simpson's diversity index across productive rearrangements. Sourced from immuneACCESS, this table was stored by TCRdb with only in-frame sequences that have V and J called. A share of the clones is absent; for the studies checked, an unresolved V gene accounts for under half, and the remainder has no known explanation. The V and J calls and clone size were taken over from that table, and D and trimming were inferred from the DNA. The sample table contains about 50,000 clones; only one count was recorded for 90% of them. The ten largest account for roughly 10% of the sample.

As to this clone: Its antigen is not yet known. No qualities accompany the bases; no much larger clone lies one base away.

The material sequenced was peripheral blood. This TCR was sampled from an elderly woman with acute or convalescent COVID-19.

Read as DNA, the sequence is TGTGCCAGCAGCGTAGACAGTAGTAATGAAAAACTGTTTTTT. Its translation reads: CASSVDSSNEKLFF. The rearranged segments are TRBV9 and TRBJ1-4; the D gene lacks a confident call. V is cut by 0 bases and J by 4 bases, and the space between the germline ends is 7 bases. From the cysteine up to the phenylalanine, the CDR3 has a length of 14 residues. Just CDR3 DNA is preserved here, 42 bases in frame from base 1. The germline V gene gives CDR1 as SGDLS and CDR2 as YYNGEE. With the rest looked up from the reference TRBV9 and TRBJ1-4 genes rather than sequenced, the full variable domain is DSGVTQTPKHLITATGQRVTLRCSPRSGDLSVYWYQQSLDQGLQFLIQYYNGEERAKGNILERFSAQQFPDLHSELNLSSLELGDSALYFCASSVDSSNEKLFFGSGTQLSVL.